Listed below are T cell receptor beta chains from one sample, sequenced in a study of blood T cells in healthy people across ages. TCRdb reanalysed the 5' RACE reads using MiXCR and keeps one entry per CDR3 protein. This table has about 2 million distinct CDR3 sequences, around 50% appearing once. Sequenced material: blood. The receptors derive from a woman in her thirties or forties in good health. Both conserved end residues are part of each CDR3. A D gene is named only where the DNA matches it firmly. Size tells how often a clone was seen (once, few, many) or the class of an expanded clone, and some rows leave it out.

TRBV7-8	TRBD1	.	TRBJ2-3	CASSLKRTGEDTDTQYF	TGTGCCAGCAGCTTAAAGAGGACAGGGGAAGATACGGATACGCAGTATTTT
TRBV20-1	TRBD1	.	TRBJ1-2	CSVPGQASGGYTF	TGCAGTGTACCGGGACAGGCCTCGGGTGGCTACACCTTC
TRBV28	TRBD1	.	TRBJ2-7	CASSRIRDRGRRTYEQYF	TGTGCCAGCAGTAGAATTCGGGACAGGGGGCGCCGGACCTACGAGCAGTACTTC
TRBV3-1	.	once	TRBJ2-6	CASSHSTESGANVLTF	TGTGCCAGCAGCCACTCCACTGAGTCTGGGGCCAACGTCCTGACTTTC
TRBV5-1	TRBD1	few	TRBJ1-4	CASSFGQGATNEKLFF	TGTGCCAGCAGCTTTGGACAGGGAGCAACTAATGAAAAACTGTTTTTT
TRBV2	.	.	TRBJ2-7	CASRITGRLQYF	TGTGCCAGCAGAATTACTGGACGACTTCAGTACTTC
TRBV20-1	.	.	TRBJ2-3	CSATQRGSTDTQYF	TGCAGTGCTACTCAACGGGGTAGCACAGATACGCAGTATTTT
TRBV7-9	.	few	TRBJ2-1	CASSQGTPGNEQFF	TGTGCCAGCAGCCAGGGTACTCCTGGGAATGAGCAGTTCTTC
TRBV20-1	.	few	TRBJ1-2	CSAPLPGKRGYTF	TGCAGTGCTCCCCTACCAGGGAAAAGAGGCTACACCTTC
TRBV12-3/TRBV12-4	TRBD2	once	TRBJ2-5	CASSPAGVGQEAQYF	TGTGCCAGCAGCCCTGCGGGGGTGGGCCAAGAGGCCCAGTACTTC
TRBV6-5	.	.	TRBJ1-6	CASSYGGGRDNSPLHF	TGTGCCAGCAGTTACGGGGGGGGCAGGGATAATTCACCCCTCCACTTT
TRBV6-1	TRBD2	.	TRBJ2-1	CASSELHAGGAFLNEQFF	TGTGCCAGCAGTGAACTCCACGCCGGGGGGGCCTTCCTCAATGAGCAGTTCTTC
TRBV20-1	.	many	TRBJ2-5	CSATSGATLQETQYF	TGCAGTGCCACCTCGGGGGCAACCCTACAAGAGACCCAGTACTTC
TRBV11-2	TRBD2	once	TRBJ2-3	CASSLDPGGDTQYF	TGTGCCAGCAGCTTAGATCCGGGGGGGGATACGCAGTATTTT
TRBV6-5	.	few	TRBJ2-1	CASTNAINEQFF	TGTGCCAGCACCAACGCGATAAATGAGCAGTTCTTC
TRBV4-2	.	.	TRBJ1-2	CASSQDHGPVNYGYTF	TGTGCCAGCAGCCAAGATCACGGACCGGTTAACTATGGCTACACCTTC
TRBV6-2/TRBV6-3	.	.	TRBJ1-2	CASSQSMTYGYTF	TGTGCCAGCAGTCAATCCATGACGTATGGCTACACCTTC
TRBV7-2	.	few	TRBJ2-3	CASSYQLVYSTDTQYF	TGTGCCAGCAGCTATCAACTTGTTTATAGCACAGATACGCAGTATTTT
TRBV6-2/TRBV6-3	.	.	TRBJ2-1	CASSYPPMYYNEQFF	TGTGCCAGCAGTTACCCACCGATGTACTACAATGAGCAGTTCTTC
TRBV4-1	.	few	TRBJ2-5	CASSQDGAGSETQYF	TGCGCCAGCAGCCAAGATGGGGCGGGGTCGGAGACCCAGTACTTC
TRBV5-1	.	once	TRBJ2-3	CASSRGGIVSTDTQYF	TGCGCCAGCAGCCGAGGTGGGATTGTGAGCACAGATACGCAGTATTTT
TRBV6-6	.	.	TRBJ2-7	CATGRSSYEQYF	TGTGCCACAGGCAGGAGCTCCTACGAGCAGTACTTC
TRBV20-1	.	.	TRBJ2-5	CSARTTAPGETQYF	TGCAGTGCTAGAACCACGGCACCCGGGGAGACCCAGTACTTC
TRBV5-1	TRBD1	.	TRBJ1-2	CAGSLRQGNYGYTF	TGCGCCGGCAGCCTTCGACAGGGTAACTATGGCTACACCTTC
TRBV15	.	.	TRBJ2-3	CATSRDLSSYGSDTQYF	TGTGCCACCAGCAGAGATTTGTCCTCGTACGGCTCAGATACGCAGTATTTT
TRBV29-1	.	few	TRBJ2-1	CSATLEGEQFF	TGCAGCGCGACTTTAGAGGGTGAGCAGTTCTTC
TRBV20-1	TRBD1	.	TRBJ1-2	CSANQQGAFGYTF	TGCAGTGCGAACCAACAGGGGGCGTTTGGCTACACCTTC
TRBV6-2/TRBV6-3	.	.	TRBJ2-6	CASSPQPGRDSSGANVLTF	TGTGCCAGCAGCCCCCAGCCGGGACGGGATAGCTCTGGGGCCAACGTCCTGACTTTC
TRBV7-2	.	few	TRBJ1-2	CASSHETYNYGYTF	TGTGCCAGCAGCCATGAGACCTATAACTATGGCTACACCTTC
TRBV5-1	TRBD1	.	TRBJ2-5	CASSSADRGKSETQYF	TGCGCCAGCAGCTCCGCAGACAGGGGAAAATCAGAGACCCAGTACTTC
TRBV29-1	.	.	TRBJ2-1	CGVARGSSYNEQFF	TGCGGCGTTGCACGGGGGAGCTCCTACAATGAGCAGTTCTTC
TRBV4-3	TRBD1	many	TRBJ2-6	CASSPRDRSSGANVLTF	TGCGCCAGCAGCCCCCGGGACAGGAGCTCTGGGGCCAACGTCCTGACTTTC
TRBV20-1	.	.	TRBJ1-6	CSARAGGNNSPLHF	TGCAGTGCTAGAGCGGGAGGGAACAATTCACCCCTCCACTTT
TRBV27	TRBD2	.	TRBJ2-1	CASSLGYGTSVEQFF	TGTGCCAGCAGTTTAGGATATGGGACTAGCGTTGAGCAGTTCTTC
TRBV4-2	.	.	TRBJ1-1	CASSQELSNTEAFF	TGTGCCAGCAGCCAAGAATTGAGCAACACTGAAGCTTTCTTT
TRBV7-2	TRBD1	.	TRBJ1-2	CASSLPDRVSGYTF	TGTGCCAGCAGCTTACCGGACAGGGTTAGTGGCTACACCTTC
TRBV6-5	TRBD1	.	TRBJ2-4	CASRDRGRSKNIQYF	TGTGCCTCTCGGGACAGGGGAAGGAGCAAAAACATTCAGTACTTC
TRBV20-1	TRBD2	.	TRBJ2-3	CSAISGTSGTDTQYF	TGCAGTGCTATTAGCGGGACTAGCGGCACAGATACGCAGTATTTT
TRBV4-3	.	.	TRBJ1-1	CASSQRGINTEAFF	TGCGCCAGCAGCCAACGGGGAATAAACACTGAAGCTTTCTTT
TRBV3-1	TRBD2	.	TRBJ2-7	CASRARAGASYEQYF	TGTGCCAGCAGGGCTCGAGCGGGGGCCTCCTACGAGCAGTACTTC
TRBV29-1	.	.	TRBJ2-1	CSVITVSYNEQFF	TGCAGCGTTATTACAGTCTCCTACAATGAGCAGTTCTTC
TRBV5-1	.	.	TRBJ2-5	CASGSQRGLQETQYF	TGCGCCAGCGGCTCCCAGAGGGGTTTACAAGAGACCCAGTACTTC
TRBV27	TRBD2	few	TRBJ2-2	CASSPPGENLAGNTGELFF	TGTGCCAGCAGTCCCCCGGGAGAAAATCTAGCGGGGAACACCGGGGAGCTGTTTTTT
TRBV5-1	.	.	TRBJ2-4	CASSLSLGDQNIQYF	TGCGCCAGCAGCTTGTCTTTAGGCGACCAAAACATTCAGTACTTC
TRBV20-1	.	few	TRBJ2-3	CSARVDSTSTDTQYF	TGCAGTGCTAGGGTTGACAGCACTAGCACAGATACGCAGTATTTT
TRBV4-2	TRBD2	few	TRBJ2-3	CASSQRGANTDTQYF	TGTGCCAGCAGCCAGCGGGGGGCAAACACAGATACGCAGTATTTT
TRBV5-6	TRBD2	once	TRBJ2-3	CASSTQPGLGTDTQYF	TGTGCCAGCAGCACTCAACCGGGACTAGGCACAGATACGCAGTATTTT
TRBV6-2/TRBV6-3	TRBD2	once	TRBJ2-3	CASSFSGAKDTQYF	TGTGCCAGCAGTTTTAGCGGGGCTAAGGATACGCAGTATTTT
TRBV29-1	TRBD2	.	TRBJ2-7	CSVETSSSYEQYF	TGCAGCGTTGAGACTAGCTCCTCCTACGAGCAGTACTTC
TRBV7-2	.	.	TRBJ2-2	CASSLVGSADGELFF	TGTGCCAGCAGCTTAGTGGGCTCCGCTGACGGGGAGCTGTTTTTT
TRBV6-5	.	once	TRBJ2-1	CASSYSSSRQGGSYNEQFF	TGTGCCAGCAGTTACTCGTCTTCCCGTCAAGGGGGCTCCTACAATGAGCAGTTCTTC
TRBV7-2	.	.	TRBJ2-1	CASRRDLNEQFF	TGTGCCAGCAGGCGGGACTTAAATGAGCAGTTCTTC
TRBV6-2/TRBV6-3	TRBD2	once	TRBJ2-1	CASSYSAGGPDNEQFF	TGTGCCAGCAGTTACTCGGCGGGGGGACCTGACAATGAGCAGTTCTTC
TRBV20-1	.	once	TRBJ2-4	CSAGGALAKNIQYF	TGCAGTGCTGGAGGGGCATTAGCCAAAAACATTCAGTACTTC
TRBV28	TRBD1	.	TRBJ1-6	CASRGQGINSPLHF	TGTGCCAGCAGAGGACAGGGAATTAATTCACCCCTCCACTTT
TRBV12-3/TRBV12-4	.	.	TRBJ2-1	CASRSLSGSDEQFF	TGTGCCAGCCGGAGTTTATCAGGGAGCGATGAGCAGTTCTTC
TRBV18	.	.	TRBJ2-5	CASSPHLGGAETQYF	TGTGCCAGCTCACCACACCTCGGGGGCGCGGAGACCCAGTACTTC
TRBV20-1	.	.	TRBJ1-2	CSAQRGAPNYGYTF	TGCAGTGCCCAGAGGGGGGCCCCTAACTATGGCTACACCTTC